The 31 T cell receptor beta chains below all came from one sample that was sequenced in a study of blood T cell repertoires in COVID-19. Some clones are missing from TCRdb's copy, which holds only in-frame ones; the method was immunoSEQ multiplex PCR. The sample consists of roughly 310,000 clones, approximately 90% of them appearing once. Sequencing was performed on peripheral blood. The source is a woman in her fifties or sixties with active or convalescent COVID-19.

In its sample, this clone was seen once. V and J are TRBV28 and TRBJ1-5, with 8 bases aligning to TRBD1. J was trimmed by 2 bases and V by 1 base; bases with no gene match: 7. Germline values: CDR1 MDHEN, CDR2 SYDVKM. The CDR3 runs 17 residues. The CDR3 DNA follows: TGTGCCAGCAGTTTATCCGACAGGGGATCGGGCAATCAGCCCCAGCATTTT. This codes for CASSLSDRGSGNQPQHF.

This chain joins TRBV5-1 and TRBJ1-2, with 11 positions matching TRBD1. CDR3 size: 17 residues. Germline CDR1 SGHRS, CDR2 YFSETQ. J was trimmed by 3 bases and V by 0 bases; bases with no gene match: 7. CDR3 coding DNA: TGCGCCAGCAGCTTGGGCGTGGACAGGGGGCTTGACTATGGCTACACCTTC. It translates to CASSLGVDRGLDYGYTF.

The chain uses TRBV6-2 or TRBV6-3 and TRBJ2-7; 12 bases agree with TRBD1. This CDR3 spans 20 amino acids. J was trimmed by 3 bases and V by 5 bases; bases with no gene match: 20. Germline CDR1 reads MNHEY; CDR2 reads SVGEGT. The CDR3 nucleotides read TGTGCCAGCAGTGGGATCCGGGACAGGGGGCGCAAGAGCGGGGTCTACGAGCAGTACTTC. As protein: CASSGIRDRGRKSGVYEQYF.

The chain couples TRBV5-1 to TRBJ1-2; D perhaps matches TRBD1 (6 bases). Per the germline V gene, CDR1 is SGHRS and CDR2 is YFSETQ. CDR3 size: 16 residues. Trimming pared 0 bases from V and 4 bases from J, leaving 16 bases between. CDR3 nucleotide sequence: TGCGCCAGCAGCTTGGACGGTACCAGGGGTGGCTATGGCTACACCTTC. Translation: CASSLDGTRGGYGYTF.

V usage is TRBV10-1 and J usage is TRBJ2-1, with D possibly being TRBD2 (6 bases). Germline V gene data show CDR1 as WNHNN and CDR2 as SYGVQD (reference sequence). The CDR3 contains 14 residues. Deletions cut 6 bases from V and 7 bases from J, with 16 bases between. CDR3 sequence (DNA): TGCGCCAGCAGACCCGGGACTCCAGGGAATGAGCAGTTCTTC. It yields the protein CASRPGTPGNEQFF.

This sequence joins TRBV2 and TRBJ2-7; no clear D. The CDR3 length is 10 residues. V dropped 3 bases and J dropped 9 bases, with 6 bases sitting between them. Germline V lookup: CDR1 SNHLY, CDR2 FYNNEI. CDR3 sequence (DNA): TGTGCCAGCAGTGAGAGAGGGCAGTACTTC. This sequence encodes CASSERGQYF.

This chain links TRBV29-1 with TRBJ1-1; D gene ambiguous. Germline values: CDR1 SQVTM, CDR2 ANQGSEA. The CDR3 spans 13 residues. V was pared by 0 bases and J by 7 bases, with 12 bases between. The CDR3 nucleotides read TGCAGCGTTGAAGAACTGGGCGGGAATGAAGCTTTCTTT. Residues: CSVEELGGNEAFF.

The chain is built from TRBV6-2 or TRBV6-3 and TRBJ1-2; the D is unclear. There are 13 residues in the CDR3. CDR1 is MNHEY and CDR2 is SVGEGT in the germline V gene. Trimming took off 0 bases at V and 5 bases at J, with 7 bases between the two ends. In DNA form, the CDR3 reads TGTGCCAGCAGTTACTCTGCGAGTTATGGCTACACCTTC. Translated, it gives CASSYSASYGYTF.

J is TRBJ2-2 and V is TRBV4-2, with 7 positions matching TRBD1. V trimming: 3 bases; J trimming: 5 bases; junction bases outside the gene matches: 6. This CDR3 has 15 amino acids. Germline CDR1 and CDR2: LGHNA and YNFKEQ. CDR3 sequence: CASSHNRGETGELFF. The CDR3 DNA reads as TGTGCCAGCAGCCATAACAGGGGAGAGACCGGGGAGCTGTTTTTT.

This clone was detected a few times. Here the CDR3 DNA reads TGTGCCAGCAGTGAAGCCCGGGGGGGGGTTACCTACGAGCAGTACTTC. Protein: CASSEARGGVTYEQYF. The J gene is TRBJ2-7, the V gene TRBV6-1; 8 nucleotides align to TRBD2. The germline gives CDR1 MNHNS, CDR2 SASEGT. This CDR3 is 16 amino acids long. Trimming removed 0 bases from V and 2 bases from J; junction bases left unmatched: 6.

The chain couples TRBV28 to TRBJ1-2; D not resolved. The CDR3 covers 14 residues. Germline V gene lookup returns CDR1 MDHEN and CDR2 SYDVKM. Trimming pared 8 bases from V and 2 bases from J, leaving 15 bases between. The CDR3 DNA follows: TGTGCCAGCGGCCCTGGCGGCAGAAACTATGGCTACACCTTC. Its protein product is CASGPGGRNYGYTF.

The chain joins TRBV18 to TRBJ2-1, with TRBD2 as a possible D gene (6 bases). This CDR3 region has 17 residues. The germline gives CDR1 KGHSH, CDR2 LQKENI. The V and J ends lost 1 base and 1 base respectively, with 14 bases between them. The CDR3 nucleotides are TGTGCCAGCTCACCACTAGAGACTAGTACGTCCTACAATGAGCAGTTCTTC. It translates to CASSPLETSTSYNEQFF. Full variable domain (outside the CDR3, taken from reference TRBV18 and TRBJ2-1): NAGVMQNPRHLVRRRGQEARLRCSPMKGHSHVYWYRQLPEEGLKFMVYLQKENIIDESGMPKERFSAEFPKEGPSILRIQQVVRGDSAAYFCASSPLETSTSYNEQFFGPGTRLTVL.

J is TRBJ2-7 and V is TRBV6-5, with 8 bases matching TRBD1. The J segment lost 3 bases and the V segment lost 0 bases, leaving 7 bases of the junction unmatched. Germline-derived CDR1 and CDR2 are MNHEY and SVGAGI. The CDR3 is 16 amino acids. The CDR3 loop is CASSYSKAGGIYEQYF. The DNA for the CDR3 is TGTGCCAGCAGTTACTCGAAGGCAGGGGGCATCTACGAGCAGTACTTC.

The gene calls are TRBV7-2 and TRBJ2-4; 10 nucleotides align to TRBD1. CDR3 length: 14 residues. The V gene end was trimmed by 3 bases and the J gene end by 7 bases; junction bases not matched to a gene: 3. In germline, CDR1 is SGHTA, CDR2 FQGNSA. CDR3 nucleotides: TGTGCCAGCAGCTTCCGGGACAGGGGCAACATTCAGTACTTC. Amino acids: CASSFRDRGNIQYF.

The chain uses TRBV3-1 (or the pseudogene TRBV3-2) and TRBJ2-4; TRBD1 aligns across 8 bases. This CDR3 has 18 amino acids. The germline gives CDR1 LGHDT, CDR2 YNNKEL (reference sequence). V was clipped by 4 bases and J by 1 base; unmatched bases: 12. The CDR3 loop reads CASSPVPRTGWAKNIQYF. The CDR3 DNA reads TGTGCCAGCAGCCCAGTTCCCCGGACAGGGTGGGCCAAAAACATTCAGTACTTC.

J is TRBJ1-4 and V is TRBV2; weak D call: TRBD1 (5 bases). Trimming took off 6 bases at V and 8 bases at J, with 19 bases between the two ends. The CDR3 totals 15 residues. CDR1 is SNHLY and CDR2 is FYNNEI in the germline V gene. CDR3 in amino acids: CASSIQGVRGEKLFF. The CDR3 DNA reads TGTGCCAGCAGCATCCAAGGGGTGCGCGGAGAAAAACTGTTTTTT.

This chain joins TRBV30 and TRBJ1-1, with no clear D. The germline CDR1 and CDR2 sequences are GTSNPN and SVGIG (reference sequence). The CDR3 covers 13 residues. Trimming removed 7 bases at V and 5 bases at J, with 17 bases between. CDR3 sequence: CAYTGSPRTEAFF. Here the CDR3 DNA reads TGTGCCTACACGGGTTCGCCAAGGACTGAAGCTTTCTTT.

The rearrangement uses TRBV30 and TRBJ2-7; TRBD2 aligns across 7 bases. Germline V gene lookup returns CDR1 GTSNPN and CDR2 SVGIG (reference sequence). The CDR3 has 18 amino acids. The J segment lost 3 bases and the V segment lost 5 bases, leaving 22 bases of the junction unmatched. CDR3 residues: CAWVPPRGGGSLSYEQYF. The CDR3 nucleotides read TGTGCCTGGGTGCCCCCTCGAGGCGGGGGATCTCTTAGCTACGAGCAGTACTTC.

The CDR3 spells CASSLGAGDQPQHF. CDR3 nucleotides: TGTGCCAGCAGCCTGGGGGCAGGTGACCAGCCCCAGCATTTT. This chain joins TRBV6-2 or TRBV6-3 and TRBJ1-5; TRBD1 is a possible D gene (6 bases). V lost 6 bases and J 7 bases, leaving 16 bases between the germline ends. CDR3 length equals 14 residues. Germline lookup yields CDR1 MNHEY and CDR2 SVGEGT.

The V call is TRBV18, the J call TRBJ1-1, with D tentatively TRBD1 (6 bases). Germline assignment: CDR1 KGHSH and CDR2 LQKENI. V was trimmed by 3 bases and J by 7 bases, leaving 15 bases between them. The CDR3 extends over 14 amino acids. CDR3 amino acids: CASSPLLDSLEAFF. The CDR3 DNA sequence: TGTGCCAGCTCACCCCTCCTGGACAGCCTTGAAGCTTTCTTT.

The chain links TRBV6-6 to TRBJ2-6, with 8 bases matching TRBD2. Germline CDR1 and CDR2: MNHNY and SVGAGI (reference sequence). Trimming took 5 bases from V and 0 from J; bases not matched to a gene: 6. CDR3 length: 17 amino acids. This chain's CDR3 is CASSPGLGYSGANVLTF. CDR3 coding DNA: TGTGCCAGCAGTCCGGGACTAGGTTACTCTGGGGCCAACGTCCTGACTTTC.

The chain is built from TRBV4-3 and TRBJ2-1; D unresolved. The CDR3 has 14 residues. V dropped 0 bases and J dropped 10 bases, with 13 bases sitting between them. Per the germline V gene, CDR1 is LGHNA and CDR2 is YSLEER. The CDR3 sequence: CASSQDRGKPEQFF. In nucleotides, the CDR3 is TGCGCCAGCAGCCAAGATCGCGGAAAACCCGAGCAGTTCTTC.

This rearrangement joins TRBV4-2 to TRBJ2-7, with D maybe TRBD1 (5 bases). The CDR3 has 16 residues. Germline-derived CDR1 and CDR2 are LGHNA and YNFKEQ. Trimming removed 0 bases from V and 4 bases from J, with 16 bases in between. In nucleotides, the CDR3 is TGTGCCAGCAGCCAAGATTTAGAGTGGGCAGGGTACGAGCAGTACTTC. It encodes CASSQDLEWAGYEQYF.

CDR3 sequence (DNA): TGTGCCAGCAGCCTTAGCGGGCTAGTCTACGAGCAGTACTTC. Translated, it gives CASSLSGLVYEQYF. This sequence joins TRBV7-8 and TRBJ2-7; 7 bases map to TRBD2. Germline V gives CDR1 SGHVS, CDR2 FQNEAQ. Trimming at V came to 5 bases and at J to 3 bases, leaving 7 bases not matched to a gene. The CDR3 extends over 14 amino acids. Variable domain in full (rest from reference TRBV7-8 and TRBJ2-7): GAGVSQSPRYKVAKRGQDVALRCDPISGHVSLFWYQQALGQGPEFLTYFQNEAQLDKSGLPSDRFFAERPEGSVSTLKIQRTQQEDSAVYLCASSLSGLVYEQYFGPGTRLTVT.

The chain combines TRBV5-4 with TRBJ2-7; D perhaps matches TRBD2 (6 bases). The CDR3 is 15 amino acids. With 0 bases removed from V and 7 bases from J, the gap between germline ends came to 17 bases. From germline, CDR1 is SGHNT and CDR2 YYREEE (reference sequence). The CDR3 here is CASSLAGSEGREQYF. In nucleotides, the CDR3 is TGTGCCAGCAGCTTGGCGGGTTCCGAGGGGAGGGAGCAGTACTTC. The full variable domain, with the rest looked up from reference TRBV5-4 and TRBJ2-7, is ETGVTQSPTHLIKTRGQQVTLRCSSQSGHNTVSWYQQALGQGPQFIFQYYREEENGRGNFPPRFSGLQFPNYSSELNVNALELDDSALYLCASSLAGSEGREQYFGPGTRLTVT.

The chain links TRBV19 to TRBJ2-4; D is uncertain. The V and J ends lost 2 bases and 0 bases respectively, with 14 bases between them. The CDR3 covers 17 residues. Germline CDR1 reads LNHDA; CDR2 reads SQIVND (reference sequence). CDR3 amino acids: CASSISSPSGAKNIQYF. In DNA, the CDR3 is TGTGCCAGTAGTATAAGTAGTCCCTCGGGAGCCAAAAACATTCAGTACTTC.

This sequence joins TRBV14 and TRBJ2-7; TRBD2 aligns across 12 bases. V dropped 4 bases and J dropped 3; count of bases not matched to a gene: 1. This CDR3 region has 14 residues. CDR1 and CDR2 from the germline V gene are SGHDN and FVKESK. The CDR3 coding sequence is TGTGCCAGCAGCCCTAGCGGGAGGGACTACGAGCAGTACTTC. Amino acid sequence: CASSPSGRDYEQYF.

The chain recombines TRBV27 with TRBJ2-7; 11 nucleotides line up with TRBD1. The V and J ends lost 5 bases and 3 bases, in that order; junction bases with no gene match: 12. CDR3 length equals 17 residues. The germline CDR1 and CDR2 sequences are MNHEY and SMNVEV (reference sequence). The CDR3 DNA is TGTGCCAGCAGTCTGCAACTATCCGGGACAGGGGGCTACGAGCAGTACTTC. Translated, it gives CASSLQLSGTGGYEQYF.

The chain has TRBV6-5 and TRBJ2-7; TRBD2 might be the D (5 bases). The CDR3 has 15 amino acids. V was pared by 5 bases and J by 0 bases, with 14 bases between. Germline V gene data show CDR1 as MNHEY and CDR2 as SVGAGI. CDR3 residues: CASSPETGSSYEQYF. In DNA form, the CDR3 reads TGTGCCAGCAGTCCAGAGACGGGGTCCTCCTACGAGCAGTACTTC.

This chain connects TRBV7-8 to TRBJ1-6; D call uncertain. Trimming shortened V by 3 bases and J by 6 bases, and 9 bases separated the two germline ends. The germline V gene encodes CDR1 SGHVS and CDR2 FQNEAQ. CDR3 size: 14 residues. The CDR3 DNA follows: TGTGCCAGCAGCTTGACACTTCCTAATTCACCCCTCCACTTT. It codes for CASSLTLPNSPLHF.

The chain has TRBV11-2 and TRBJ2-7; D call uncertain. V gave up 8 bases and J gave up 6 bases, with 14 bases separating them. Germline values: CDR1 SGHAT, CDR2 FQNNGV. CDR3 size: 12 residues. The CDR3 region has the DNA TGTGCCAGCTCTAGATCTAGGATCGAGCAGTACTTC. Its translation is CASSRSRIEQYF.